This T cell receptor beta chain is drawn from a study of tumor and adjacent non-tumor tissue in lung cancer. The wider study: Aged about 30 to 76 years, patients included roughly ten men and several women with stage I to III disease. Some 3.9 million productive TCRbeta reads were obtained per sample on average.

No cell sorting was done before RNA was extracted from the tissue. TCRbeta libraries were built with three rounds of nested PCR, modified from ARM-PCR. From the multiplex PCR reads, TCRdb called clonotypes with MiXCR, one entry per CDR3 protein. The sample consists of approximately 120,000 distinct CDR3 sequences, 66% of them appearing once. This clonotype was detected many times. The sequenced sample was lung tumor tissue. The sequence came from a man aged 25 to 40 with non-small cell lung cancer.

The CDR3, as DNA: TGTGCCAGCAGTTTCCGCGGTTCCTTGGTAGAGCAGTACTTC. It encodes CASSFRGSLVEQYF. This sequence joins TRBV6-2 or TRBV6-3 and TRBJ2-7; D call uncertain. This CDR3 spans 14 amino acids. V lost 4 bases and J lost 7, with 17 bases in between. Germline CDR1 MNHEY, CDR2 SVGEGT.